The 13 T cell receptor beta chains in this list originate from one sample, sequenced in a study of CD8+CD57+ T cells in acquired aplastic anemia. All sequencing subjects had displayed CD8+CD57+ cell expansion on flow cytometry. Genomic DNA, the template, was used for profiling of the TCR beta VDJ and CDR3. TCRdb passed the reads through MiXCR, listing each CDR3 protein once. This repertoire shows fewer than 250,000 distinct CDR3 sequences, approximately 51% found once; its top ten account for around 20%. Specimen: sorted CD4+, CD8+, or CD8+CD57+ T cells (not recorded which) from PBMCs. These TCRs come from a human donor with aplastic anemia.

In its sample, this clonotype was seen a few times. The J gene is TRBJ1-6, the V gene TRBV7-2; a weak D match, TRBD1 (5 bases). The CDR3 runs to 15 residues. Between the trimmed V and J ends, which lost 5 bases and 3 bases, there was a span of 11 bases. The germline V gene has CDR1 SGHTA and CDR2 FQGNSA. The CDR3 DNA reads TGTGCCAGCAGCGGCAGGGAAATCTATAATTCACCCCTCCACTTT. Its translation: CASSGREIYNSPLHF.

This sequence joins TRBV29-1 and TRBJ2-7; TRBD1 matches at 11 bases. This CDR3 region has 14 residues. Trimming removed 3 bases from V and 6 bases from J; junction bases left unmatched: 7. Germline assignment: CDR1 SQVTM and CDR2 ANQGSEA. For the CDR3, the DNA is TGCAGCGTTGACCCGGGACAGGGGGGCGTCGAGCAGTACTTC. Amino acids: CSVDPGQGGVEQYF.

By share of the sample, this clonotype is medium-sized. In nucleotides, the CDR3 is TGTGCCAGTAGTCAACAGGGGGGCGTCGAGCAGTACTTC. Protein: CASSQQGGVEQYF. This chain connects TRBV19 to TRBJ2-7; 8 nucleotides agree with TRBD1. The trim removed 5 bases at V and 6 bases at J, leaving 6 bases unmatched. Looked up from germline, CDR1 is LNHDA and CDR2 is SQIVND (reference sequence). This CDR3 is 13 amino acids long. Combining the CDR3 with reference TRBV19 and TRBJ2-7 gives the whole variable domain DGGITQSPKYLFRKEGQNVTLSCEQNLNHDAMYWYRQDPGQGLRLIYYSQIVNDFQKGDIAEGYSVSREKKESFPLTVTSAQKNPTAFYLCASSQQGGVEQYFGPGTRLTVT.

The chain carries TRBV19 and TRBJ1-5; perhaps TRBD1 as D (5 bases). Trimming stripped 3 bases from V and 0 bases from J, with 9 bases between. The germline V gene has CDR1 LNHDA and CDR2 SQIVND (reference sequence). The CDR3 has 15 amino acids. CDR3 in DNA: TGTGCCAGTAGTATGTGGGGGATTAGCAATCAGCCCCAGCATTTT. Protein sequence: CASSMWGISNQPQHF. The whole variable domain, filled in from reference TRBV19 and TRBJ1-5, reads DGGITQSPKYLFRKEGQNVTLSCEQNLNHDAMYWYRQDPGQGLRLIYYSQIVNDFQKGDIAEGYSVSREKKESFPLTVTSAQKNPTAFYLCASSMWGISNQPQHFGDGTRLSIL.

Notes on this clonotype: Without the conserved terminal phenylalanine or tryptophan, this CDR3 likely stems from a read error. The chain links TRBV25-1 to TRBJ1-6, with a tentative D call TRBD1 (5 bases). CDR1 MGHDK and CDR2 SYGVNS come from the germline V gene. Trimming left V 5 bases short and J 7 bases short, with 6 bases between. The CDR3 sequence is 12 residues long. The CDR3: CASSWGNSPLHL. The CDR3 DNA is TGTGCCAGCAGTTGGGGGAATTCACCCCTCCACTTA.

J is TRBJ1-6 and V is TRBV6-6; D not resolved. Deletions cut 6 bases from V and 10 bases from J, with 19 bases between. Germline CDR1 is MNHNY and CDR2 is SVGAGI (reference sequence). The CDR3 spans 15 residues. CDR3 region: CASSQSGLASSPLHF. The CDR3 DNA follows: TGTGCCAGCAGCCAATCGGGGTTGGCGTCCTCACCCCTCCACTTT.

This clonotype was seen many times. The chain couples TRBV7-2 to TRBJ2-7, with 10 bases identical to TRBD1. Trimming removed 6 bases from V and 0 bases from J; junction bases left unmatched: 2. Germline-derived CDR1 and CDR2 are SGHTA and FQGNSA. The CDR3 contains 14 residues. Here the CDR3 reads CASRWTGGSYEQYF. The CDR3 nucleotides read TGTGCCAGCAGGTGGACAGGGGGCTCCTACGAGCAGTACTTC.

A note on this clonotype: This sequence may be a read error, since a much larger clone differs from it by one base. The chain uses TRBV6-1 and TRBJ2-7; TRBD2 might be the D (6 bases). The CDR3 totals 13 residues. The V gene's germline CDR1 is MNHNS and CDR2 SASEGT. The CDR3 region is CASSEALYGGQCF. CDR3 sequence (DNA): TGTGCCAGCAGTGAAGCCCTCTACGGAGGGCAGTGCTTC.

The table lists this clonotype with many counts. The rearrangement joins TRBV6-5 to TRBJ2-7; D is possibly TRBD1 (6 bases). The ends were cut back, 6 bases at V and 2 bases at J, with 17 bases in the middle. The CDR3 loop spans 15 amino acids. Germline V gives CDR1 MNHEY, CDR2 SVGAGI. This CDR3 is CASRKMGQGTYEQYF. The CDR3 DNA is TGTGCCAGCAGGAAAATGGGACAAGGTACCTACGAGCAGTACTTC.

This clonotype was seen at least ten times. This chain uses TRBV7-2 with TRBJ1-3; D gene uncertain. The V end was cut by 1 base, the J end by 0 bases, with 10 bases between. From germline, CDR1 is SGHTA and CDR2 FQGNSA. This CDR3 is built from 16 residues. This CDR3 is CASSLGPWSSGNTIYF. The CDR3 DNA reads as TGTGCCAGCAGCTTAGGACCCTGGAGCTCTGGAAACACCATATATTTT.

This clonotype has a handful of counts. This chain connects TRBV6-1 to TRBJ2-5; TRBD2 matches 9 bases. Looked up from germline, CDR1 is MNHNS and CDR2 is SASEGT. This CDR3 comprises 13 residues. Trimming took 7 bases from V and 13 from J; bases not matched to a gene: 13. CDR3 in amino acids: CASIEEGLAYPYF. In DNA form, the CDR3 reads TGTGCCAGCATCGAAGAAGGACTAGCGTATCCGTACTTC.

This clonotype came up many times. The CDR3 sequence is CASRPGQVNTGELFF. CDR3 bases: TGTGCCAGCAGGCCGGGACAGGTGAACACCGGGGAGCTGTTTTTT. The gene calls are TRBV12-3 or TRBV12-4 and TRBJ2-2; 8 bases fit TRBD1. This CDR3 has 15 residues. V was pared by 6 bases and J by 1 base, with 4 bases of the junction left unmatched.

This chain links TRBV7-7 with TRBJ2-7; 8 bases are a match to TRBD2. This CDR3 contains 14 residues. The V gene end was trimmed by 5 bases and the J gene end by 0 bases; junction bases not matched to a gene: 3. Per the germline V gene, CDR1 is SSHAT and CDR2 is FNYEAQ (reference sequence). As DNA, the CDR3 is TGTGCCAGCAGCCATACTAGCGGCTCCTACGAGCAGTACTTC. Amino acids: CASSHTSGSYEQYF.